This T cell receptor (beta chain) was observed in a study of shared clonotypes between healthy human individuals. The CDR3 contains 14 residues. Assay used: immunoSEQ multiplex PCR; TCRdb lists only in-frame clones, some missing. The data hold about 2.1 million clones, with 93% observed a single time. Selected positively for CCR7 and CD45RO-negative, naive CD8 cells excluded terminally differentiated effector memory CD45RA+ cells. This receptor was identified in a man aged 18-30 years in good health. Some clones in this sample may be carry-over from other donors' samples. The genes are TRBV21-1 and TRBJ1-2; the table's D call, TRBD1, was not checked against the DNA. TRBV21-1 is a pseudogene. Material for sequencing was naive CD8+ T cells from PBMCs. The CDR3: CASSKAKHRYGYTF. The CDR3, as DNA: TGTGCCAGCAGCAAAGCGAAACACAGATATGGCTACACCTTC.